This T cell receptor beta chain was recovered during a study of CD8 T cells in ankylosing spondylitis. General study results and limits: Disease-linked clones proved CD8+ and comparatively uncommon in peripheral blood. Ankylosing spondylitis blood appeared to carry a characteristic TCR beta motif of several highly homologous variants.

The sample holds many counts of this clonotype. The antigen remains undetermined. Scientists made TCR beta libraries using quantitative 5'-RACE with molecular barcodes. TCRdb reprocessed the 5' RACE reads via MiXCR and lists one record per CDR3 protein. This sample yields hundreds of thousands of distinct CDR3 sequences, of which approximately 10% are seen a single time; 0.51% belongs to the top ten. V was pared by 5 bases and J by 7 bases, with 7 bases of the junction left unmatched. The CDR3 extends over 14 amino acids. This chain joins TRBV12-3 or TRBV12-4 and TRBJ1-5, with TRBD1 identical over 8 bases. The sequenced sample consisted of blood, either unsorted or a sorted T cell fraction (not recorded which). This receptor was identified in a male donor with ankylosing spondylitis. CDR3 loop: CASSQDRVDQPQHF. CDR3 nucleotide sequence: TGTGCCAGCAGTCAGGACAGGGTGGACCAGCCCCAGCATTTT.